A selection of T cell receptor beta chains follows, all from one sample in a study of PD-1 blockade in classical Hodgkin lymphoma. The data were produced by immunoSEQ multiplex PCR, yet TCRdb's version contains in-frame clones alone and is incomplete. The sample shows some 8,800 clones, around 80% of them seen only once. Sequencing used CD8+ T cells from blood, obtained before the fourth cycle of nivolumab. The receptors were gathered from a human donor with classical Hodgkin lymphoma. Both conserved end residues are part of each CDR3. D genes are given only for firm matches. For some rows the clone size is stated as once, few or many, or as a class when expanded; others skip it.

clone_size	v_call	d_call	j_call	cdr3_nt	cdr3_aa
NA	TRBV19	NA	TRBJ2-2	TGTGCCAGTAGTAGGGACGGGGGCGCCACCGGGGAGCTGTTTTTT	CASSRDGGATGELFF
NA	TRBV30	NA	TRBJ2-3	TGTGCCTGGAGTTGGAGCGTTGGCACAGATACGCAGTATTTT	CAWSWSVGTDTQYF
NA	TRBV4-1	NA	TRBJ2-7	TGCGCCAGCAGCCAAGATCTTCGGGGCCCCACCTACGAGCAGTACTTC	CASSQDLRGPTYEQYF
NA	TRBV9	TRBD1	TRBJ2-1	TGTGCCGCAGGGGGACAGGGGGACGACAATGAGCAGTTCTTC	CAAGGQGDDNEQFF
NA	TRBV2	NA	TRBJ1-5	TGTGCCAGCGACGAGGATAGCAATCAGCCCCAGCATTTT	CASDEDSNQPQHF
once	TRBV19	TRBD1	TRBJ1-5	TGTGCCAGTAGTTGGGGACAGGGCTCCAGGCCCCAGCATTTT	CASSWGQGSRPQHF
NA	TRBV11-2	NA	TRBJ2-5	TGTGCCAGCAGCCCCCATCGGGGGAGAAACCAAGAGACCCAGTACTTC	CASSPHRGRNQETQYF
NA	TRBV5-6	NA	TRBJ2-3	TGTGCCAGCAGCTTGGTTCTAAGAGGAACAGATACGCAGTATTTT	CASSLVLRGTDTQYF
NA	TRBV27	NA	TRBJ1-2	TGTGCCAGCAGCCCTGGAGGCACAGCCTATGGCTACACCTTC	CASSPGGTAYGYTF
once	TRBV30	NA	TRBJ1-2	TGTGCGGGACGGATCAACTATGGCTACACCTTC	CAGRINYGYTF
NA	TRBV29-1	TRBD2	TRBJ2-7	TGCAGCGTTGAACTAGTAGCGGGGGGCTACGAGCAGTACTTC	CSVELVAGGYEQYF
NA	TRBV2	NA	TRBJ2-1	TGTGCCAGATACGACCCGACCTACAATGAGCAGTTCTTC	CARYDPTYNEQFF
NA	TRBV7-9	TRBD1	TRBJ2-7	TGTGCCAGCAGCTTGGGCTCAACAGGGGCCCTGACTTACGAGCAGTACTTC	CASSLGSTGALTYEQYF
once	TRBV19	TRBD1	TRBJ2-3	TGTGCCAGTAGTATAGTGACAGGGATCACAGATACGCAGTATTTT	CASSIVTGITDTQYF
NA	TRBV5-6	TRBD1	TRBJ2-7	TGTGCCAGCAGCTTGGTCCGGGACAGGGGTTTCAACGAGCAGTACTTC	CASSLVRDRGFNEQYF
NA	TRBV27	TRBD1	TRBJ1-5	TGTGCCAGCAGCTTTACAGGGGACCAGCCCCAGCATTTT	CASSFTGDQPQHF
NA	TRBV29-1	TRBD2	TRBJ2-7	TGCAGCGTTGAAGCCCGGGGGGACTCCTACGAGCAGTACTTC	CSVEARGDSYEQYF
once	TRBV11-2	NA	TRBJ1-3	TGTGCCAGCAGCTTAGCCCCTTCCTCTGGAAACACCATATATTTT	CASSLAPSSGNTIYF
NA	TRBV11-2	NA	TRBJ2-1	TGTGCCAGCAGCTCGACAGAGAATGAGCAGTTCTTC	CASSSTENEQFF
NA	TRBV25-1	NA	TRBJ2-1	TGTGCCAGCAACCAGGGAACCTACAATGAGCAGTTCTTC	CASNQGTYNEQFF
NA	TRBV10-3	NA	TRBJ2-7	TGTGCCATCAGTGACCGGGACACCTACGAGCAGTACTTC	CAISDRDTYEQYF
NA	TRBV7-9	NA	TRBJ2-7	TGTGCCAGCAGCCGGGGCGACTACGAGCAGTACTTC	CASSRGDYEQYF
once	TRBV18	NA	TRBJ2-5	TGTGCCAGCTCACCACCGGAAGAGACCCAGTACTTC	CASSPPEETQYF
NA	TRBV27	TRBD1	TRBJ2-3	TGTGCCAGCAGTTTATTATGGGACAGGGGTACAGATACGCAGTATTTT	CASSLLWDRGTDTQYF
NA	TRBV6-5	NA	TRBJ2-3	TGTGCCAGCAGTGCGGCAGATACGCAGTATTTT	CASSAADTQYF
NA	TRBV15	TRBD1	TRBJ1-1	TGTGCCACCAGCAGGGACAGGGAAGCTTTCTTT	CATSRDREAFF
NA	TRBV6-1	NA	TRBJ2-4	TGTGCCACTCACGGGCCGGGGGGCTTCAAAAACATTCAGTACTTC	CATHGPGGFKNIQYF
NA	TRBV28	TRBD1	TRBJ2-7	TGTGCCAGCAGTTTGGGACAGGGGGGATACGAGCAGTACTTC	CASSLGQGGYEQYF
NA	TRBV10-3	NA	TRBJ2-1	TGTGCCATCGGGGACGGCCTTGGCAGCAATGAGCAGTTCTTC	CAIGDGLGSNEQFF
once	TRBV4-1	TRBD1	TRBJ1-1	TGCGCCAGCAGCCAAGGGGGGGATAAGGAAATTAGACAGGGTATAGGAGCTTTCTTT	CASSQGGDKEIRQGIGAFF
once	TRBV6-5	NA	TRBJ1-1	TGTGCCAGCAGTTACTCCTTAAACACTGAAGCTTTCTTT	CASSYSLNTEAFF
NA	TRBV4-1	TRBD1	TRBJ1-1	TGCGCCAGCAGCCAATTACACTACAGGGGAACTGAAGCTTTCTTT	CASSQLHYRGTEAFF
NA	TRBV19	NA	TRBJ2-6	TGTGCCAGTAAAGGGGGTTCTTCTGGGGCCAACGTCCTGACTTTC	CASKGGSSGANVLTF
NA	TRBV30	TRBD1	TRBJ1-2	TGTGCCTGGAGTGCCTCAGGGGGCGGGAGGGATGGCTACACCTTC	CAWSASGGGRDGYTF
NA	TRBV5-1	TRBD2	TRBJ2-1	TGCGCCAGCAGGGGACTAGCGGGGACACCAGCAGACAATGAGCAGTTCTTC	CASRGLAGTPADNEQFF
NA	TRBV2	TRBD2	TRBJ2-4	TGTGCCAGCACCGGCTCTACTAGCGGGGGGGCCAAAAACATTCAGTACTTC	CASTGSTSGGAKNIQYF
few	TRBV19	NA	TRBJ1-1	TGTGCCAGTAGTATAGTATATTGGGGCACTGAAGCTTTCTTT	CASSIVYWGTEAFF
NA	TRBV7-6	TRBD1	TRBJ1-3	TGTGCCAGCAGCTCCTCGACAGGGGTGACAGAGACCATATATTTT	CASSSSTGVTETIYF
once	TRBV9	NA	TRBJ2-1	TGTGCCAGCAGCGTAGAATGGAGAAATGAGCAGTTCTTC	CASSVEWRNEQFF
few	TRBV6-4	NA	TRBJ1-5	TGTGCCAGCAGTTCAGGGGATCAGCCCCAGCATTTT	CASSSGDQPQHF
NA	TRBV11-2	NA	TRBJ2-2	TGTGCCAGCAGCTTAGTAGGGTTCCCGGGGGAGCTGTTTTTT	CASSLVGFPGELFF
NA	TRBV7-7	NA	TRBJ2-7	TGTGCCAGCAGCTTAGGCACAGAGTACGAGCAGTACTTC	CASSLGTEYEQYF
NA	TRBV6-6	NA	TRBJ2-7	TGTGCCAGCAGTTATTGGGAATACGAGCAGTACTTC	CASSYWEYEQYF
NA	TRBV6-5	NA	TRBJ1-4	TGTGCCAGCAGTTACCGCTATAATGAAAAACTGTTTTTT	CASSYRYNEKLFF
NA	TRBV7-8	TRBD2	TRBJ2-1	TGTGCCAGCAGTCCCGGACTAGCTCTATGGGATGAGCAGTTCTTC	CASSPGLALWDEQFF
once	TRBV28	NA	TRBJ1-5	TGTGCCAGCATCCCTGACAGTGGGAATCAGCCCCAGCATTTT	CASIPDSGNQPQHF
NA	TRBV30	TRBD2	TRBJ2-1	TGTGCCTGGGGGACTAGCGGTGAGCAGTTCTTC	CAWGTSGEQFF
NA	TRBV28	TRBD1	TRBJ2-1	TGTGCCAGCAGTTTATGGGACAGGGTCCATAATGAGCAGTTCTTC	CASSLWDRVHNEQFF
few	TRBV6-8	NA	TRBJ2-1	TGTGCCAGCAGACCTAAGGGGGATGAGCAGTTCTTC	CASRPKGDEQFF
NA	TRBV4-1	TRBD2	TRBJ2-7	TGCGCCAGCAGCCAGTTGATCGGGGGGTACGAGCAGTACTTC	CASSQLIGGYEQYF
few	TRBV27	NA	TRBJ1-5	TGTGCCAGCAGTCCCCTCGGTAAGCCCCAGCATTTT	CASSPLGKPQHF
NA	TRBV11-2	NA	TRBJ2-5	TGTGCCAGCAGCCTCCAAGAGACCCAGTACTTC	CASSLQETQYF
NA	TRBV12-5	NA	TRBJ1-3	TGTGCTAGTGGTTTTTTAGTCGGGGGGGGGATGAACTCTGGAAACACCATATATTTT	CASGFLVGGGMNSGNTIYF